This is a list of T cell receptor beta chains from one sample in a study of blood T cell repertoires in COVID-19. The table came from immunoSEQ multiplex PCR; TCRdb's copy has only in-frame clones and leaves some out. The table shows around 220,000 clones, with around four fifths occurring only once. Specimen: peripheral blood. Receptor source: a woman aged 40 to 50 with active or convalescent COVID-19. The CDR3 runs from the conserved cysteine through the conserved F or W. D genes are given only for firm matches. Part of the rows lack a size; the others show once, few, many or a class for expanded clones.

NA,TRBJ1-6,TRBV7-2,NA,TGTGCCAGCAGCTATGCGTCGGGGGGTAATTCACCCCTCCACTTT,CASSYASGGNSPLHF
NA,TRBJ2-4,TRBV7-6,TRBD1,TGTGCCAGCAGCTTCGCGTCGACAGGGCTGGACATTCAGTACTTC,CASSFASTGLDIQYF
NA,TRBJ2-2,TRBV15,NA,TGTGCCACCAGGACAGGCCTCACCGGGGAGCTGTTTTTT,CATRTGLTGELFF
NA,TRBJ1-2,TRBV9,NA,TGTGCCAGCAGCACCCCAGGGTGGTATGGCTACACCTTC,CASSTPGWYGYTF
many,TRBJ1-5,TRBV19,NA,TGTGCCAGTAGTATCGATTCGGGTTCAGGGGCCCAGCATTTT,CASSIDSGSGAQHF
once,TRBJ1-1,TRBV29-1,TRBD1,TGCAGCGGTAGAGGGACAGGGGGTAGGCTTCAAGCACTGACCACTGAAGCTTTCTTT,CSGRGTGGRLQALTTEAFF
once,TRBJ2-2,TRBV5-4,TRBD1,TGTGCCAGCAGCCAAAGACAGGGCGCCGGGGAGCTGTTTTTT,CASSQRQGAGELFF
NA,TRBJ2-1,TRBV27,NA,TGTGCCAGCAGTTTCCGCGGGACCCTCTACAATGAGCAGTTCTTC,CASSFRGTLYNEQFF
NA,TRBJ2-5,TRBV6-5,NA,TGTGCCAGTCGACCCGCCCCCGCAGGGGAAGAGACCCAGTACTTC,CASRPAPAGEETQYF
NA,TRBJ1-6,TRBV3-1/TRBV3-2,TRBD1,TGTGCCAGCAGCAGGGACAGGGTTGGCTCACCCCTCCACTTT,CASSRDRVGSPLHF
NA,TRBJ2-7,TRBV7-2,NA,TGTGCCAGCAGCTATACGACAGTAGCCTACGAGCAGTACTTC,CASSYTTVAYEQYF
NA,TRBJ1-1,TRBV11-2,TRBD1,TGTGCCAGCAACCTCGACAGGGCCTGGAACACTGAAGCTTTCTTT,CASNLDRAWNTEAFF
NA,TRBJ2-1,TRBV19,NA,TGTGCCAGTAGTACCCCTTACAATGAGCAGTTCTTC,CASSTPYNEQFF